The 4 T cell receptor beta chains listed next were all sequenced from one sample in a study of early T cells in non-severe SARS-CoV-2 infection. Each CDR3 protein is one row after TCRdb ran MiXCR on the 5' RACE reads. The sample lists 45,000 to 60,000 distinct CDR3 sequences; less than 9.5% were seen once. The starting material was whole blood, obtained at baseline. These receptors were obtained from an adult who was a healthcare worker with PCR-confirmed SARS-CoV-2 infection or an uninfected control (not recorded which).

This clonotype was seen more than once but under ten times. Here the CDR3 reads CASSPRGGISYEQYF. The CDR3 nucleotides read TGTGCCAGCAGCCCCAGGGGGGGAATCTCCTACGAGCAGTACTTC. This chain uses TRBV7-8 with TRBJ2-7; D possibly matches TRBD1 or TRBD2 (7 bases each). V lost 5 bases, J lost 0 bases, and 14 bases lay in between. The length of the CDR3 is 15 residues. CDR1 is SGHVS and CDR2 is FQNEAQ in the germline V gene.

This clonotype occurred many times. The rearrangement joins TRBV10-3 to TRBJ2-7, with 7 nucleotides matching TRBD1. After removal of 2 bases from V and 2 bases from J, the junction contained 9 bases not matched to a gene. Germline V gene data show CDR1 as ENHRY and CDR2 as SYGVKD. This CDR3 is 16 amino acids long. The DNA for the CDR3 is TGTGCCATCAGTGAGCCCCCGGGACAGATAACCTACGAGCAGTACTTC. Amino acid sequence: CAISEPPGQITYEQYF.

This clonotype turned up a few times. The rearrangement links TRBV7-9 to TRBJ1-2; weak D call: TRBD1 (5 bases). The germline V gene encodes CDR1 SEHNR and CDR2 FQNEAQ (reference sequence). V dropped 3 bases and J dropped 4 bases, with 9 bases sitting between them. This CDR3 comprises 13 residues. The DNA of the CDR3 is TGTGCCAGCAGCTTGGGGCGTACCTATGGCTACACCTTC. Translating gives CASSLGRTYGYTF. The full variable domain, with the rest looked up from reference TRBV7-9 and TRBJ1-2, is DTGVSQNPRHKITKRGQNVTFRCDPISEHNRLYWYRQTLGQGPEFLTYFQNEAQLEKSRLLSDRFSAERPKGSFSTLEIQRTEQGDSAMYLCASSLGRTYGYTFGSGTRLTVV.

The chain recombines TRBV11-2 with TRBJ1-4; D not certain. The CDR3 extends over 16 amino acids. Trimming took off 5 bases at V and 0 bases at J, with 13 bases between the two ends. CDR1 is SGHAT, CDR2 FQNNGV, per germline. CDR3 sequence reads: CASSPSGYSTNEKLFF. For the CDR3, the DNA is TGTGCCAGCAGCCCTAGCGGATACTCAACTAATGAAAAACTGTTTTTT.